The 25 T cell receptor beta chains below come from one sample, sequenced in a study of regulatory T cells in long-lasting Graves disease. Sequencing libraries for TCR beta were prepared with iRepertoire HTBI primers and Arm-PCR of CDR3 regions. One entry per CDR3 protein results from TCRdb running MiXCR on the multiplex PCR reads. The sample has 200,000 to 300,000 distinct CDR3 sequences; 20% to 25% are singletons. The time point: newly diagnosed GD, antithyroid drugs for less than 3 months. PBMC RNA was the source of the TCR library. Sequencing used peripheral blood mononuclear cells (PBMCs), obtained at new diagnosis, from a patient treated with antithyroid drugs. Receptors originate from a female donor with Graves disease.

This clonotype was seen ten or more times. The J gene is TRBJ1-4, the V gene TRBV20-1, with D hard to call. V shed 5 bases and J shed 8 bases, with 15 bases lying between them. The germline V gene has CDR1 DFQATT and CDR2 SNEGSKA (reference sequence). CDR3 length equals 13 residues. This CDR3 reads CSAASISGEKLFF. CDR3 DNA: TGCAGTGCTGCTTCGATTAGTGGGGAAAAACTGTTTTTT.

The rearrangement links TRBV24-1 to TRBJ2-1; D is tentatively TRBD1 or TRBD2 (5 bases each). Germline CDR1 is KGHDR and CDR2 is SFDVKD. The V gene lost 3 bases and the J gene lost 5 bases, with 16 bases spanning the gap. The CDR3 is 16 amino acids. CDR3 residues: CATSDGGLRGHNEQFF. CDR3 nucleotides: TGTGCCACCAGTGATGGCGGCCTCCGGGGCCACAATGAGCAGTTCTTC.

About this clonotype itself: A much bigger clone sits one base away, suggesting this may be a read error. The genes are TRBV7-3 and TRBJ2-3; no definite D call. The V and J ends lost 3 bases and 5 bases respectively, with 6 bases between them. Looked up from germline, CDR1 is SGHTA and CDR2 is FQGTGA. The CDR3 covers 12 residues. The CDR3 DNA follows: TGTGCCAGCAGCTTCCGTAAAGATACGCAGTATTTT. Protein product: CASSFRKDTQYF.

This clonotype was seen repeatedly, ten times or more. The V gene is TRBV28, the J gene TRBJ2-7; TRBD1 matches at 8 bases. Per germline, CDR1 MDHEN and CDR2 SYDVKM. Trimming removed 7 bases from V and 3 bases from J; junction bases left unmatched: 14. The CDR3 is 16 amino acids. The CDR3 spells CASIPARGQGNYEQYF. DNA of the CDR3: TGTGCCAGCATTCCTGCCCGAGGACAGGGAAACTACGAGCAGTACTTC.

At least ten counts were recorded for this clonotype. The chain employs TRBV6-6 and TRBJ1-2; D is perhaps TRBD1 (5 bases). CDR1 and CDR2 (germline): MNHNY, SVGAGI (reference sequence). V was shortened by 0 bases and J by 8 bases, with 16 bases between the two germline ends. The CDR3 has 15 amino acids. The CDR3 loop is CASSYSIAGRGGYTF. The CDR3 DNA reads as TGTGCCAGCAGTTACTCGATAGCCGGCCGGGGCGGCTACACCTTC.

This clonotype was detected many times. The rearrangement uses TRBV6-1 and TRBJ2-2; weak D call: TRBD2 (5 bases). Germline CDR1 MNHNS, CDR2 SASEGT. The CDR3 is made up of 17 amino acids. V was cut by 6 bases and J by 2 bases, with 19 bases left in between. The CDR3 region has the DNA TGTGCCAGCAGGAACAGCCCCGGGATTCCTAACACCGGGGAGCTGTTTTTT. It specifies CASRNSPGIPNTGELFF.

The chain recombines TRBV4-3 with TRBJ2-1; weak D call: TRBD2 (6 bases). There are 14 residues in the CDR3. Germline-derived CDR1 and CDR2 are LGHNA and YSLEER. Trimming shortened V by 0 bases and J by 6 bases, and 9 bases separated the two germline ends. The CDR3 nucleotides read TGCGCCAGCAGCCAAGATGGAGGGATCAATGAGCAGTTCTTC. It codes for CASSQDGGINEQFF.

In the case of this clonotype: A much larger clone is a single base away; this may be a read error. V usage is TRBV14 and J usage is TRBJ2-7; the match to TRBD2 covers 7 bases. Germline CDR1 and CDR2: SGHDN and FVKESK. The CDR3 has 15 amino acids. The CDR3 protein is CASSREGRSSYERYF. The CDR3 DNA sequence: TGTGCCAGCAGCCGGGAGGGACGAAGCTCCTACGAGCGGTACTTC.

This chain uses TRBV3-1 with TRBJ2-5, with 16 bases lining up with TRBD2. The trim removed 8 bases at V and 4 bases at J, leaving 7 bases unmatched. The CDR3 length is 16 residues. Germline assignment: CDR1 LGHDT and CDR2 YNNKEL (reference sequence). CDR3 protein: CASGTGLAGGRETQYF. The CDR3 nucleotides are TGTGCCAGCGGCACGGGACTAGCGGGAGGGAGAGAGACCCAGTACTTC.

To note about this clonotype: A far larger clone differs by one base, so this is likely a read error. The CDR3 carries no conserved terminal phenylalanine or tryptophan, so it likely arises from a read error. The V gene is TRBV7-2, the J gene TRBJ1-1; D unresolved. CDR1 SGHTA and CDR2 FQGNSA come from the germline V gene. V was trimmed by 5 bases and J by 3 bases, leaving 4 bases between them. This CDR3 has 11 amino acids. CDR3 sequence: CASSTDTEAFL. Here the CDR3 DNA reads TGTGCCAGCAGCACAGACACTGAAGCTTTCCTT.

This clonotype was detected ten times or more. The chain carries TRBV6-1 and TRBJ2-2; no clear D gene. CDR1 and CDR2 (germline): MNHNS, SASEGT. The CDR3 spans 16 residues. V was shortened by 0 bases and J by 3 bases, with 11 bases between the two germline ends. The CDR3 nucleotides are TGTGCCAGCAGTGAAGCGCTTCGGACGTACACCGGGGAGCTGTTTTTT. Amino acid sequence: CASSEALRTYTGELFF.

Ten or more counts support this clonotype. The chain recombines TRBV6-2 or TRBV6-3 with TRBJ1-1, with unresolved D. V was trimmed by 7 bases and J by 10 bases, leaving 19 bases between them. Germline V gives CDR1 MNHEY, CDR2 SVGEGT. The CDR3 has 13 residues. The CDR3 nucleotides are TGTGCCAGCACTCCACAAGGGAAGGGAATAGCTTTCTTT. It translates to CASTPQGKGIAFF.

The sample holds many counts of this clonotype. This chain connects TRBV6-1 to TRBJ1-2; 8 nucleotides line up with TRBD1. After removal of 10 bases from V and 3 bases from J, the junction contained 16 bases not matched to a gene. The CDR3 consists of 16 residues. The germline V gene encodes CDR1 MNHNS and CDR2 SASEGT. The CDR3 coding sequence is TGTGCCACCAACGTACTCCGGGACAGGTTTGACTATGGCTACACCTTC. It encodes CATNVLRDRFDYGYTF.

This clonotype has a count of ten or more. The chain has TRBV6-9 and TRBJ2-1; 14 bases line up with TRBD2. CDR3 length: 16 amino acids. Looked up from germline, CDR1 is MNHGY and CDR2 is SVAAGI. V trimming: 3 bases; J trimming: 7 bases; junction bases outside the gene matches: 5. CDR3 DNA: TGTGCCAGCAGTTACACGGGACTAGCGGGAGCTAATGAGCAGTTCTTC. Translation: CASSYTGLAGANEQFF.

This clonotype has at least ten counts. The CDR3 sequence: CATYGENYGYTF. The CDR3 nucleotides read TGTGCCACTTACGGGGAGAACTATGGCTACACCTTC. V and J are TRBV15 and TRBJ1-2; D is ambiguous. CDR1 and CDR2 (germline): LNHNV, YYDKDF (reference sequence). Trimming cost V 9 bases and J 2 bases, with 10 bases left between them. This CDR3 has 12 amino acids.

The chain carries TRBV7-9 and TRBJ1-2, with D hard to call. The CDR3 is made up of 14 amino acids. Germline V gene sequence: CDR1 SEHNR, CDR2 FQNEAQ (reference sequence). V shed 2 bases and J shed 2 bases, with 9 bases lying between them. In nucleotides, the CDR3 is TGTGCCAGCAGCTTAACAGACCTGAACTATGGCTACACCTTC. It yields the protein CASSLTDLNYGYTF.

J is TRBJ1-1 and V is TRBV6-2 or TRBV6-3, with 8 positions matching TRBD1. Trimming removed 4 bases from V and 4 bases from J; junction bases left unmatched: 8. This CDR3 comprises 15 residues. Looked up from germline, CDR1 is MNHEY and CDR2 is SVGEGT. CDR3 amino acids: CASSSPGQASTEAFF. The CDR3 DNA is TGTGCCAGCAGTTCCCCGGGACAGGCGAGCACTGAAGCTTTCTTT.

This chain links TRBV4-2 with TRBJ2-1; 16 nucleotides match TRBD2. Germline CDR1 reads LGHNA; CDR2 reads YNFKEQ. Germline trimming cut 1 base from V and 8 bases from J; bases unmatched to any gene: 8. The CDR3 is 18 amino acids. Written as DNA, the CDR3 is TGTGCCAGCAGCCAAGTCGGGACTAGCGGGGGGGCAGTCGATGAGCAGTTCTTC. This codes for CASSQVGTSGGAVDEQFF.

This clonotype was recorded many times. This chain links TRBV18 with TRBJ2-7; 8 bases line up with TRBD2. Losses at the gene ends were 6 bases for V and 5 bases for J; bases not matched to a gene: 12. The CDR3 spans 15 residues. Germline V gene data show CDR1 as KGHSH and CDR2 as LQKENI. The CDR3 sequence: CASSADTSGTNEQYF. In DNA, the CDR3 is TGTGCCAGCTCTGCGGACACTAGCGGAACTAACGAGCAGTACTTC. The full variable domain, completed using reference TRBV18 and TRBJ2-7, is NAGVMQNPRHLVRRRGQEARLRCSPMKGHSHVYWYRQLPEEGLKFMVYLQKENIIDESGMPKERFSAEFPKEGPSILRIQQVVRGDSAAYFCASSADTSGTNEQYFGPGTRLTVT.

This clonotype was counted ten times or more. The genes are TRBV29-1 and TRBJ2-7; D unclear. The CDR3 runs 11 residues. CDR1 is SQVTM and CDR2 is ANQGSEA in the germline V gene. V was clipped by 6 bases and J by 6 bases, with 12 bases between them. The CDR3 region is CSVLHMSEQYF. CDR3 nucleotide sequence: TGCAGCGTATTACATATGAGCGAGCAGTACTTC.

In its sample, this clonotype was seen many times. This sequence joins TRBV11-2 and TRBJ1-6, with TRBD1 as a possible D gene (6 bases). With 1 base removed from V and 5 bases from J, the gap between germline ends came to 9 bases. Germline assignment: CDR1 SGHAT and CDR2 FQNNGV. This CDR3 region has 15 residues. The CDR3 here is CASSLGGQNNSPLHF. The DNA of the CDR3 is TGTGCCAGCAGCTTAGGAGGACAGAATAATTCACCCCTCCACTTT.

The chain uses TRBV4-3 and TRBJ2-3, with TRBD1 matching 10 bases. V was pared by 1 base and J by 4 bases, with 5 bases of the junction left unmatched. Germline V gives CDR1 LGHNA, CDR2 YSLEER. The CDR3 is made up of 16 amino acids. The CDR3 DNA sequence: TGCGCCAGCAGCCAAGGACAGGGGGCGAGGGCAGATACGCAGTATTTT. Translation gives CASSQGQGARADTQYF.

This rearrangement joins TRBV5-1 to TRBJ2-5; possibly TRBD1 for D (6 bases). Germline assignment: CDR1 SGHRS and CDR2 YFSETQ. V was shortened by 2 bases and J by 7 bases, with 15 bases between the two germline ends. The CDR3 covers 14 residues. CDR3 coding DNA: TGCGCCAGCAGCTTACAAAGGGGGTCGGGGACCCAGTACTTC. This encodes CASSLQRGSGTQYF.

The chain has TRBV4-3 and TRBJ2-2; D is unclear. Trimming cost V 0 bases and J 5 bases, with 7 bases left between them. The CDR3 spans 14 residues. Germline V CDR1 and CDR2: LGHNA, YSLEER. The CDR3 region has the DNA TGCGCCAGCAGCCAAGAGTGGCAGACCGGGGAGCTGTTTTTT. This encodes CASSQEWQTGELFF.

This clonotype showed up just a few times. A much more abundant neighbour one base away suggests this may be a read error. The gene calls are TRBV2 and TRBJ1-1, with 9 bases matching TRBD1. CDR1 and CDR2 from the germline V gene are SNHLY and FYNNEI. The CDR3 totals 13 residues. CDR3 in DNA: TGTGCCAGCAAACAGGGGGCAACGGCTGAAGCTTCCTTT. Amino acids: CASKQGATAEASF.